The clone carrying this T cell receptor (beta chain) was seen many times. Its matching antigen is unknown. This CDR3 spans 15 amino acids. Germline assignment: CDR1 MDHEN and CDR2 SYDVKM. Between the trimmed V and J ends, which lost 5 bases and 8 bases, there was a span of 18 bases. Using unique molecular identifiers, the investigators prepared the TCRbeta library. Via MiXCR, TCRdb re-called the PCR reads, giving one row per CDR3 protein. The table lists roughly 300,000 distinct CDR3 sequences, under 14% of them singletons. This entry belongs to a study of T-cell reconstitution after alpha-beta-depleted transplantation in children. The study, taken as a whole, reports: Newly generated T cells supplied most T-cell counts and diversity one year post-transplant. It was reported that alpha-beta T cells came from several hundred expanded graft clones (about two months after transplant).

This specimen consisted of peripheral blood, obtained 180 days after TCRalphabeta/CD19-depleted stem cell transplant. The gene calls are TRBV28 and TRBJ1-4; D is perhaps TRBD1 (5 bases). This TCR was sampled from a male patient aged 2 to 10 who had a stem cell transplant for chronic granulomatous disease, so the T cells may come from the graft donor. CDR3 sequence reads: CASSTRGAGPEKLFF. As DNA, the CDR3 is TGTGCCAGCAGTACCAGAGGTGCAGGGCCAGAAAAACTGTTTTTT.